This TCR beta chain emerged from a study of T cell changes during pregnancy in multiple sclerosis. Libraries were prepared by immunoSEQ multiplex PCR; TCRdb keeps only in-frame clonotypes and omits some of them. The table includes 80,000 to 100,000 clones, over 75% detected once. The germline CDR1 and CDR2 sequences are SGHTA and FQGNSA. The CDR3 is made up of 12 amino acids. V was cut by 6 bases and J by 8 bases, with 13 bases left in between. The TCR was taken from a female donor in good health, enrolled as a control in a pregnancy study. The chain has TRBV7-2 and TRBJ1-2; D uncertain. The sample consisted of peripheral blood, taken in the second trimester of pregnancy. Here the CDR3 DNA reads TGTGCCAGCAGTTCCCCTCCCGGGGGCTACACCTTC. This translates into CASSSPPGGYTF.